This T cell receptor beta chain came from a study of shared clonotypes between healthy human individuals. Study-wide results and limits: Exclusively blood specimens were collected; tissue repertoires likely differ. Compared with memory subsets, naive subsets generally had larger estimated richness.

Here immunoSEQ multiplex PCR was the method, and the copy in TCRdb shows in-frame clones only, minus some. The repertoire holds 2,500,000 or so clones, with roughly 93% as singletons. With regard to this clone: As yet, its antigen is unknown.

The sequenced sample was naive CD4+ T cells from PBMCs. Subset: CD45RA+ positively selected. This receptor was taken from a man aged 18 to 29 in good health. Some clones in this sample may be carry-over from other donors' samples.

CDR3 nucleotides: TGCGCCAGCAGCCGGTCGGGGGAGACCCAGTACTTC. Protein sequence: CASSRSGETQYF. The V call is TRBV5-1, the J call TRBJ2-5; D might be TRBD2 (5 bases). V was pared by 4 bases and J by 5 bases, with 9 bases between. This CDR3 region has 12 residues. The germline gives CDR1 SGHRS, CDR2 YFSETQ. Full variable domain (missing parts from reference TRBV5-1 and TRBJ2-5): KAGVTQTPRYLIKTRGQQVTLSCSPISGHRSVSWYQQTPGQGLQFLFEYFSETQRNKGNFPGRFSGRQFSNSRSEMNVSTLELGDSALYLCASSRSGETQYFGPGTRLLVL.